The rows below give T cell receptor beta chains drawn from one sample of a study of blood T cell repertoires in COVID-19. Clones were sequenced by immunoSEQ multiplex PCR, and TCRdb holds only the in-frame ones, with some missing. This sample has tens of thousands of clones, with approximately 79% found just once. Specimen: peripheral blood. Receptors originate from a man in his 60s with acute or convalescent COVID-19. The CDR3 runs from the conserved cysteine through the conserved F or W.

>TRBV27|TRBJ2-1
CASSLVMGIGYNEQFF
>TRBV30|TRBJ1-2
CAWSSTPGGYTF
>TRBV6-4|TRBJ1-1
CASSDSARNTEAFF
>TRBV9|TRBJ2-3
CASSVVGGSTDTQYF
>TRBV24-1|TRBJ1-1
CATSDSRQGDTEAFF
>TRBV5-4|TRBJ2-3
CASSLGQVTDTQYF
>TRBV2|TRBJ1-4
CASDRSLTNEKLFF
>TRBV19|TRBJ1-4
CASSIAGTGVEKLFF
>TRBV7-9|TRBJ2-2
CASSPRAGERTGELFF
>TRBV10-3|TRBJ1-2
CAISESGSLKRYTF
>TRBV11-2|TRBJ2-1
CASSAGTVNEQFF
>TRBV6-5|TRBJ2-7
CASRPYRGPSYEQYF
>TRBV5-1|TRBJ2-5
CASSLRQGQQETQYF
>TRBV7-9|TRBJ1-1
CASSLLEDRTEAFF
>TRBV28|TRBJ2-7
CASRAGGSPYEQYF
>TRBV4-2|TRBJ1-4
CASSHDRDRVKLFF
>TRBV12-5|TRBJ2-1
CASGLEREGLPYNEQFF
>TRBV7-9|TRBJ1-2
CASSYAALKNGYTF
>TRBV28|TRBJ2-5
CASSSPQGETQYF
>TRBV28|TRBJ2-3
CASTQGGGTDTQYF
>TRBV7-6|TRBJ1-1
CASSLGGWANTEAFF
>TRBV10-2|TRBJ2-5
CASHTSGQETQYF
>TRBV19|TRBJ1-5
CASSTQGNQPQHF
>TRBV5-1|TRBJ2-7
CASSRAGPYEQYF
>TRBV9|TRBJ2-1
CASSVAGGSDNEQFF
>TRBV28|TRBJ1-1
CASSPTTVTAEAFF
>TRBV6-2/TRBV6-3|TRBJ1-6
CASSYDSPGNSPLHF
>TRBV28|TRBJ2-7
CASSLTAGRDEQYF
>TRBV9|TRBJ2-1
CASSASGRATSHNEQFF
>TRBV2|TRBJ1-2
CASSEYRGARDGYTF
>TRBV3-1/TRBV3-2|TRBJ2-2
CASSVRGGLAGVPGELFF
>TRBV28|TRBJ2-7
CASSYVFGTDDSYEQYF
>TRBV28|TRBJ2-3
CASSPQGYDTQYF
>TRBV5-1|TRBJ2-1
CASSSRSLAYNEQFF
>TRBV5-1|TRBJ1-1
CASSFDSYTEAFF
>TRBV27|TRBJ2-7
CASRMGGAAPLSYEQYF
>TRBV29-1|TRBJ2-3
CSVVAASTDTQYF
>TRBV7-6|TRBJ2-2
CASSLESRHGELFF
>TRBV27|TRBJ2-1
CASRRFSSYNEQFF
>TRBV6-5|TRBJ2-1
CASSYSPTGTSGEQFF
>TRBV6-4|TRBJ2-3
CASIAAGGARTDTQYF
>TRBV30|TRBJ2-7
CAWSVSGGSYEQYF